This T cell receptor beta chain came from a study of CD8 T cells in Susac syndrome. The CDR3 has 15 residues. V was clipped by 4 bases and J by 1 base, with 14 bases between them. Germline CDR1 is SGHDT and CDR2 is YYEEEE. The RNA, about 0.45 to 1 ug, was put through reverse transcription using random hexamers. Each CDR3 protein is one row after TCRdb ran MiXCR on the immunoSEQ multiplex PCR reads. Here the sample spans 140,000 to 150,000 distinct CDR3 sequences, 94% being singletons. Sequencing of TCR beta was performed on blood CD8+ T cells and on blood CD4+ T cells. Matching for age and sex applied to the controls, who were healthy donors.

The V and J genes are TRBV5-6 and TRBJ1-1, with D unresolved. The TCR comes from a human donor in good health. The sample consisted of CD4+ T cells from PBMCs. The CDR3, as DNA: TGTGCCAGCAGCAATCGACTGAGCCCGAACACTGAAGCTTTCTTT. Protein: CASSNRLSPNTEAFF.